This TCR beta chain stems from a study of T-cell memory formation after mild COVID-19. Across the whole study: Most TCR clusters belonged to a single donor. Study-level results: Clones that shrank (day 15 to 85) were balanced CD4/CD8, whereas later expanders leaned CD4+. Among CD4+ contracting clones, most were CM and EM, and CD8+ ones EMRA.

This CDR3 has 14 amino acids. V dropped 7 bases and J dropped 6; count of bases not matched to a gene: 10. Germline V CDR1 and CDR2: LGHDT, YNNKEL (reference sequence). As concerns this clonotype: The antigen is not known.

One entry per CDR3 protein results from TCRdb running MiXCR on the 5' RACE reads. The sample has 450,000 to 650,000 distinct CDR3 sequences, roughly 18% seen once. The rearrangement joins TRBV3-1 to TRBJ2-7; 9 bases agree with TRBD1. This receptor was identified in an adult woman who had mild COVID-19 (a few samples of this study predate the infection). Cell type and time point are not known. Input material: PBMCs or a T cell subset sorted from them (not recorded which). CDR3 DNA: TGTGCCAGCAACCATAGGACAGGGGCGAGCGAGCAGTACTTC. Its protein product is CASNHRTGASEQYF.